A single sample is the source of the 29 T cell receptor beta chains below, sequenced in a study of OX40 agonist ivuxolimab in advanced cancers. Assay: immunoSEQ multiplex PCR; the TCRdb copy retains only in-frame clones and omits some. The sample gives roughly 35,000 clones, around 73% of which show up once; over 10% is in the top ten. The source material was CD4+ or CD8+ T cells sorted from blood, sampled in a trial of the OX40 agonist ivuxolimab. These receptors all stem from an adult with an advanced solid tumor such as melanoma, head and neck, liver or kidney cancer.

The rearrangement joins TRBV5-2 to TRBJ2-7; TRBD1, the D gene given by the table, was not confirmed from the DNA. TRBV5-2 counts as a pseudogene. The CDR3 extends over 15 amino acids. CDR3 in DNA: TGTGCCAGCAGCTTAGCACCAGGACAAAACTACGAGCAGTACTTC. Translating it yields CASSLAPGQNYEQYF.

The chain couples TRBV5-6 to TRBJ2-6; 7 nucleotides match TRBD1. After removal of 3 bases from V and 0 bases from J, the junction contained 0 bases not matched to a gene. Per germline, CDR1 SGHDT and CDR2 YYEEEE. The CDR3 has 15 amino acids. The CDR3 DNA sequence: TGTGCCAGCAGCTACAGGGGCTCTGGGGCCAACGTCCTGACTTTC. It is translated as CASSYRGSGANVLTF.

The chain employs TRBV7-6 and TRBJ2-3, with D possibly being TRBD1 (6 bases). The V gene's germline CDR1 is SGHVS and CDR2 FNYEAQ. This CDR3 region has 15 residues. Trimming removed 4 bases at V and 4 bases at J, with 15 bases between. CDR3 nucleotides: TGTGCCAGCAGCTCCCAAGGGGGAGCCGCAGATACGCAGTATTTT. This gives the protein CASSSQGGAADTQYF.

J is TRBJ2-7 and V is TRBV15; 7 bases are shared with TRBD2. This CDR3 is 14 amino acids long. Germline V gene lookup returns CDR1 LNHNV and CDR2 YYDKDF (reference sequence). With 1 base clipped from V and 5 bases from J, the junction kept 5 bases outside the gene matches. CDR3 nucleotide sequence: TGTGCCACCAGCAGAGGGGGAGGGTCCGACGAGCAGTACTTC. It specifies CATSRGGGSDEQYF.

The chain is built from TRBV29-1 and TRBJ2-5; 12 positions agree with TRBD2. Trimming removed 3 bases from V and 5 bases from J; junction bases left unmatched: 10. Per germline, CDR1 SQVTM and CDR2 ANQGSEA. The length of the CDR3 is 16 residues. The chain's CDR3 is CSVDPRLAGAAETQYF. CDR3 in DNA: TGCAGCGTTGATCCCAGACTAGCGGGAGCCGCTGAGACCCAGTACTTC.

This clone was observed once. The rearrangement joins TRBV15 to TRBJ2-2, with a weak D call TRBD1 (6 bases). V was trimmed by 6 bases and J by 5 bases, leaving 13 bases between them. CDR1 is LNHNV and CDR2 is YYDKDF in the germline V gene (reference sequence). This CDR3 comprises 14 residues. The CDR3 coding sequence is TGTGCCACCAGGGATAACAGGGTTACCGGGGAGCTGTTTTTT. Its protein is CATRDNRVTGELFF.

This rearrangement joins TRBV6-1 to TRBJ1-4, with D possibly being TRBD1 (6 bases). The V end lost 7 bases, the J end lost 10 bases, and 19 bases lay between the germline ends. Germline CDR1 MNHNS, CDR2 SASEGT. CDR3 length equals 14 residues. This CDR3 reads CASIERGASRKLFF. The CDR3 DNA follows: TGTGCCAGCATCGAGAGGGGGGCGAGCAGAAAACTGTTTTTT.

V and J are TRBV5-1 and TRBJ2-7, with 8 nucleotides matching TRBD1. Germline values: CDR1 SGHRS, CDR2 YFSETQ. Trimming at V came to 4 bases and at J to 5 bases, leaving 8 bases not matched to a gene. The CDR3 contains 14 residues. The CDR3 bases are TGCGCCAGCAGCCCACCCCGGACAGGGAACGAGCAGTACTTC. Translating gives CASSPPRTGNEQYF.

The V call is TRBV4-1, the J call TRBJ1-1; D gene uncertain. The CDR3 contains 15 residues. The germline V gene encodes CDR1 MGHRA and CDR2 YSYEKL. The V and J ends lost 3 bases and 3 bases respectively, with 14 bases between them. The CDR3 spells CASSQMTLGDTEAFF. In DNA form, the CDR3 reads TGCGCCAGCAGCCAGATGACTCTCGGTGACACTGAAGCTTTCTTT.

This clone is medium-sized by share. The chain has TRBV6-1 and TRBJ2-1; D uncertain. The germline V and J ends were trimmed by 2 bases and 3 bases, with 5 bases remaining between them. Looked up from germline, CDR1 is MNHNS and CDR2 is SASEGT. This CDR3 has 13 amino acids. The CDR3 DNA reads TGTGCCAGCAGTGAACAATTCTACAATGAGCAGTTCTTC. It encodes CASSEQFYNEQFF.

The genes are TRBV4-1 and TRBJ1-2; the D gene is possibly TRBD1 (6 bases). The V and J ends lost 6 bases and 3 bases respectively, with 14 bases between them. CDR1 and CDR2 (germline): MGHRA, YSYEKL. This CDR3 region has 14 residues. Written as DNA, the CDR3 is TGCGCCAGCAGAGGCCCGGGGGCCGACTATGGCTACACCTTC. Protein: CASRGPGADYGYTF.

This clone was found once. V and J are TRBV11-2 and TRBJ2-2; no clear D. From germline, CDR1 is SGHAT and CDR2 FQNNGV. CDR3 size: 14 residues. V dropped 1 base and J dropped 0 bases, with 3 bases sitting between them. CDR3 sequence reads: CASSLVSNTGELFF. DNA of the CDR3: TGTGCCAGCAGCTTAGTATCGAACACCGGGGAGCTGTTTTTT.

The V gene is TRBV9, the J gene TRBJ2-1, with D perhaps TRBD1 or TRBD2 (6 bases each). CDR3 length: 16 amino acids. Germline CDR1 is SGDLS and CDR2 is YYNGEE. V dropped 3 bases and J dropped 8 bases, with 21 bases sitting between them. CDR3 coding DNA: TGTGCCAGCAGCGCCCGGGGGCTACCTCCTTGGGATGAGCAGTTCTTC. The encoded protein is CASSARGLPPWDEQFF.

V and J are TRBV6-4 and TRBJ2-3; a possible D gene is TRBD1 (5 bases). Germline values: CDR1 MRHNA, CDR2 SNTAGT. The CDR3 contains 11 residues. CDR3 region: CPNRGVDTQYF. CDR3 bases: TGTCCTAATAGGGGTGTAGATACGCAGTATTTT.

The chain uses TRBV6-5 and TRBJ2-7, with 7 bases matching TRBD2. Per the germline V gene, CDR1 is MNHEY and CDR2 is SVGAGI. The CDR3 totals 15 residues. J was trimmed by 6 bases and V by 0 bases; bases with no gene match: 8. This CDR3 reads CASSYSGGRAPEQYF. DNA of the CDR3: TGTGCCAGCAGTTACTCTGGCGGGAGAGCCCCCGAGCAGTACTTC.

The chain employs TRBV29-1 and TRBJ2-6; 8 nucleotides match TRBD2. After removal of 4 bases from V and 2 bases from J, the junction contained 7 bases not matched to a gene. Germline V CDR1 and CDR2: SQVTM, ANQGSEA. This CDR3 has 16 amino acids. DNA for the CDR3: TGCAGCGTTGTACCAACCGGGGGGGCTGGGGCCAACGTCCTGACTTTC. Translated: CSVVPTGGAGANVLTF.

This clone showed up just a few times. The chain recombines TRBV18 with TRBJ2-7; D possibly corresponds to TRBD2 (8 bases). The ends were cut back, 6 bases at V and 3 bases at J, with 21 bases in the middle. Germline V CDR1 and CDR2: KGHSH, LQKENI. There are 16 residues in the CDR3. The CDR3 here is CASSRSGGTVGYEQYF. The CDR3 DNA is TGTGCCAGCTCGCGCTCGGGGGGGACAGTCGGCTACGAGCAGTACTTC.

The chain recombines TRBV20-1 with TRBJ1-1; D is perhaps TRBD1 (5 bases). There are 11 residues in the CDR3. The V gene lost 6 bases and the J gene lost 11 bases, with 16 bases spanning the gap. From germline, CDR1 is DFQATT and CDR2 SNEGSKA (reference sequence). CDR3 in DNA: TGCAGTGCCACAGGAAAGAGTGGGGCTTTCTTT. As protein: CSATGKSGAFF.

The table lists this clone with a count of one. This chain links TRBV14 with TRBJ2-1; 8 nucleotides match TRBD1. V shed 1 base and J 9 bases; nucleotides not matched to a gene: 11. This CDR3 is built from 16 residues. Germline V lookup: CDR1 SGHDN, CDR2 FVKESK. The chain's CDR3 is CASSQVLGQASGEQFF. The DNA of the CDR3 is TGTGCCAGCAGCCAAGTCTTGGGACAGGCTTCAGGTGAGCAGTTCTTC. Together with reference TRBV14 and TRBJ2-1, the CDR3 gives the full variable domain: EAGVTQFPSHSVIEKGQTVTLRCDPISGHDNLYWYRRVMGKEIKFLLHFVKESKQDESGMPNNRFLAERTGGTYSTLKVQPAELEDSGVYFCASSQVLGQASGEQFFGPGTRLTVL.

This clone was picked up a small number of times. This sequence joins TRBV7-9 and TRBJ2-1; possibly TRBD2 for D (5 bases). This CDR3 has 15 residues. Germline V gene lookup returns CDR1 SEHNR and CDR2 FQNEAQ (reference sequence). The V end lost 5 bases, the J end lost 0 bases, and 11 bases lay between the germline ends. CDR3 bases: TGTGCCAGCAGCATGGGAGAGGGCTCCTACAATGAGCAGTTCTTC. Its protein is CASSMGEGSYNEQFF.

CDR3 nucleotides: TGTGCCAGCAGCGTAGGACAGGGGGGCACAGATACGCAGTATTTT. This translates into CASSVGQGGTDTQYF. V is TRBV9 and J is TRBJ2-3; TRBD1 agrees at 9 bases. J gave up 1 base and V 0 bases, and 0 bases lay outside the gene matches. The CDR3 covers 15 residues. Germline CDR1 and CDR2: SGDLS and YYNGEE. The full variable domain, completed using reference TRBV9 and TRBJ2-3, is DSGVTQTPKHLITATGQRVTLRCSPRSGDLSVYWYQQSLDQGLQFLIQYYNGEERAKGNILERFSAQQFPDLHSELNLSSLELGDSALYFCASSVGQGGTDTQYFGPGTRLTVL.

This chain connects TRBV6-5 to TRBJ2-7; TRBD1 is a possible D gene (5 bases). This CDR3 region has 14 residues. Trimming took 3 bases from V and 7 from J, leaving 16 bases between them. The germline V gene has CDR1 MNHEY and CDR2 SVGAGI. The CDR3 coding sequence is TGTGCCAGCAGTTATGACAGCCGCTCTGGGGAGCAGTACTTC. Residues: CASSYDSRSGEQYF.

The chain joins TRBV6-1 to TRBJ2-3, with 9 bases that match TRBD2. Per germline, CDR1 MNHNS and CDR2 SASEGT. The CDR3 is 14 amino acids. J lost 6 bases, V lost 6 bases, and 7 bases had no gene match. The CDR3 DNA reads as TGTGCCAGCAGCGAGACTAGCGGTACCGATACGCAGTATTTT. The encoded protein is CASSETSGTDTQYF.

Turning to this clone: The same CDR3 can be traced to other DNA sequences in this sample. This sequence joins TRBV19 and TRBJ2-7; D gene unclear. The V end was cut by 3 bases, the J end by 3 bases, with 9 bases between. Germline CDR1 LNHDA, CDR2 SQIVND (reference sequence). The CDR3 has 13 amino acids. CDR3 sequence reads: CASSIPHSYEQYF. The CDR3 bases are TGTGCCAGTAGTATCCCCCACAGCTACGAGCAGTACTTC.

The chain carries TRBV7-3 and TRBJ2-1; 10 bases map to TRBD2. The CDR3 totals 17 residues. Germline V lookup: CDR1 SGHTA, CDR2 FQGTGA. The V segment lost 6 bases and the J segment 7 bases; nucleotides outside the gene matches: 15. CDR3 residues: CASRPQEREGRRNEQFF. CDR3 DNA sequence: TGTGCCAGCAGGCCCCAAGAGCGGGAGGGAAGGAGAAATGAGCAGTTCTTC.

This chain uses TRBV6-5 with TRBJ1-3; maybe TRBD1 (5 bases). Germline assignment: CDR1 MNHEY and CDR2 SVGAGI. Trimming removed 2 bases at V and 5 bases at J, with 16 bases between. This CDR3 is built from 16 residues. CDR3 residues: CASSYRSGGSRNTIYF. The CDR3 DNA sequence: TGTGCCAGCAGTTACCGCAGCGGGGGTAGTAGAAACACCATATATTTT.

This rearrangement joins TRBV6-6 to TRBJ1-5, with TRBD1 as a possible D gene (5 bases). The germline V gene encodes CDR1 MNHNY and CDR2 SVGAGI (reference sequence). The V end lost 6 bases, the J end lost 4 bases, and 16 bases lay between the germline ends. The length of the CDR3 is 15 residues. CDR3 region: CASSFGGQGNQPQHF. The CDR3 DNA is TGTGCCAGCAGCTTCGGCGGTCAGGGAAATCAGCCCCAGCATTTT.

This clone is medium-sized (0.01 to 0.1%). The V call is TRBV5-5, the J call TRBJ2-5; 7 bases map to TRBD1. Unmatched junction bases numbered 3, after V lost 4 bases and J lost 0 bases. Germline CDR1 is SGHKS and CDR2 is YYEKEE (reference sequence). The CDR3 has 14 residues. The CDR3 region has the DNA TGTGCCAGCAGCCCGGGACAGTACCAAGAGACCCAGTACTTC. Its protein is CASSPGQYQETQYF.

The CDR3 reads CASSSLAQPDTQYF. DNA for the CDR3: TGCGCCAGCAGCTCGCTTGCCCAACCGGATACGCAGTATTTT. The V gene is TRBV5-1, the J gene TRBJ2-3; no reliable D call. The CDR3 runs to 14 residues. Trimming pared 3 bases from V and 6 bases from J, leaving 14 bases between. Germline V gives CDR1 SGHRS, CDR2 YFSETQ.